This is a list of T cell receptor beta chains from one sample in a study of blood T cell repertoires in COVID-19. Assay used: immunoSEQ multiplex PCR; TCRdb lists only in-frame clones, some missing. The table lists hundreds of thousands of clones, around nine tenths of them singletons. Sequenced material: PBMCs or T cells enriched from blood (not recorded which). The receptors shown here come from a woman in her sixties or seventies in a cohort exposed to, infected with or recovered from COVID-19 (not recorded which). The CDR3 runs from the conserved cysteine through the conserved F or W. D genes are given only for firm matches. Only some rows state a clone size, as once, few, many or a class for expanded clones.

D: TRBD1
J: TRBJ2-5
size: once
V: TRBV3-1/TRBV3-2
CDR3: CASSPQGVQETQYF
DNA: TGTGCCAGCAGCCCACAGGGGGTCCAAGAGACCCAGTACTTC

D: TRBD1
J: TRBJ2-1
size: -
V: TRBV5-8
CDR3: CASSREGASYNEQFF
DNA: TGTGCCAGCAGCCGCGAGGGGGCCTCCTACAATGAGCAGTTCTTC

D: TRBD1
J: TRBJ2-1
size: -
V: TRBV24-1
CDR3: CATRDRGPYNEQFF
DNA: TGTGCCACCAGGGACAGGGGGCCGTACAATGAGCAGTTCTTC

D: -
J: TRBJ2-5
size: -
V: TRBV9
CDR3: CASSAQETQYF
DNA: TGTGCCAGCAGCGCACAAGAGACCCAGTACTTC

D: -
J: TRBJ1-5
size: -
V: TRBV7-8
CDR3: CASSLVEGEGQPQHF
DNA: TGTGCCAGCAGCTTAGTCGAAGGGGAAGGACAGCCCCAGCATTTT

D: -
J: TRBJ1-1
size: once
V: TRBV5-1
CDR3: CASSLQENTEAFF
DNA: TGCGCCAGCAGCTTGCAGGAGAACACTGAAGCTTTCTTT

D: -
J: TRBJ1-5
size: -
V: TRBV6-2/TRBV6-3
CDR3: CASSRQYSNQPQHF
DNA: TGTGCCAGCAGTCGACAGTATAGCAATCAGCCCCAGCATTTT

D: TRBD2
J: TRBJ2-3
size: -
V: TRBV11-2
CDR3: CASSQGAGLAIDTQYF
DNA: TGTGCCAGCAGCCAAGGGGCGGGACTAGCCATAGATACGCAGTATTTT

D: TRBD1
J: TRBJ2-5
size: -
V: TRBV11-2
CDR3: CASRSRQGETQYF
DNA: TGTGCCAGCAGGTCCAGACAGGGAGAGACCCAGTACTTC

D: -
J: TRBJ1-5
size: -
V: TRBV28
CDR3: CASSSTSGTHQPQHF
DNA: TGTGCCAGCAGTTCAACTTCCGGGACACATCAGCCCCAGCATTTT

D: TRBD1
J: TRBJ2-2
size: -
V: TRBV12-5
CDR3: CASGGLPGQGRGVIAYLTGELFF
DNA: TGTGCTAGTGGTGGGCTCCCGGGACAGGGGCGGGGGGTGATAGCTTATCTGACCGGGGAGCTGTTTTTT

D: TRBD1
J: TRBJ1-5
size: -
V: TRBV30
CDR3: CASASGTGTSNQPQHF
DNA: TGTGCCTCCGCCTCCGGGACAGGGACTAGCAATCAGCCCCAGCATTTT

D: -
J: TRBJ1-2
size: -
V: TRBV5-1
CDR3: CASRATVHGYTF
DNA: TGCGCCAGCCGCGCCACGGTCCATGGCTACACCTTC

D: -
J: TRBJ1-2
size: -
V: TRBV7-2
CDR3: CASSQNRVRGYTF
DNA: TGTGCCAGCAGCCAAAACAGGGTTCGGGGCTACACCTTC

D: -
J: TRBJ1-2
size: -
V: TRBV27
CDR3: CASSFAGAQGGYTF
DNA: TGTGCCAGCAGTTTCGCGGGGGCCCAGGGGGGCTACACCTTC

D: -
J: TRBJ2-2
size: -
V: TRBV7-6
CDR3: CASSLAARGVTGELFF
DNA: TGTGCCAGCAGCTTAGCCGCCAGGGGGGTCACCGGGGAGCTGTTTTTT

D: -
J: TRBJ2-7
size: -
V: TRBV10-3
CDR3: CAISESEGTRSF
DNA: TGTGCCATCAGTGAGTCAGAGGGTACCCGTTCTTTC

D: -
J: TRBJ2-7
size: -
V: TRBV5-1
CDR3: CASSLATTFLDEQYF
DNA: TGCGCCAGCAGCTTGGCGACTACGTTTCTGGACGAGCAGTACTTC

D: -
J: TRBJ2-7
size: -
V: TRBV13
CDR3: CASSLRDRSYEQYF
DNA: TGTGCCAGCAGCTTGCGAGACAGGTCCTACGAGCAGTACTTC

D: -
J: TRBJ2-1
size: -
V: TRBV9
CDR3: CASSSYTTASYNEQFF
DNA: TGTGCCAGCAGCTCCTATACTACGGCCTCCTACAATGAGCAGTTCTTC

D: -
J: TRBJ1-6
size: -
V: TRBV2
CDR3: CATRAGQNSPLHF
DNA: TGTGCCACCCGGGCAGGGCAAAATTCACCCCTCCACTTT

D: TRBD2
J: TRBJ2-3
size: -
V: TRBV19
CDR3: CASRPAGRTDTQYF
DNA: TGTGCCAGTAGACCAGCGGGGAGAACAGATACGCAGTATTTT

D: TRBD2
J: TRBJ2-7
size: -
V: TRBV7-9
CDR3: CASSLAREGYEQYF
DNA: TGTGCCAGCAGCTTAGCCCGGGAGGGCTACGAGCAGTACTTC

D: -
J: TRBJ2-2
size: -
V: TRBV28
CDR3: CASSFRGRNGELFF
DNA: TGTGCCAGCAGTTTCAGGGGCCGGAACGGGGAGCTGTTTTTT

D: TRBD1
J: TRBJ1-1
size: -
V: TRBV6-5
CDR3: CASSLTGYTEAFF
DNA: TGTGCCAGCAGTTTGACAGGGTACACTGAAGCTTTCTTT

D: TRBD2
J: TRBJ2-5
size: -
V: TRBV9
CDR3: CASSPRLAEETQYF
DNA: TGTGCCAGCAGCCCCCGACTAGCGGAAGAGACCCAGTACTTC

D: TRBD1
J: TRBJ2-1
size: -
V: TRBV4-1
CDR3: CASSQGQSSFDEQFF
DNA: TGCGCCAGCAGCCAGGGACAGTCCTCTTTCGATGAGCAGTTCTTC

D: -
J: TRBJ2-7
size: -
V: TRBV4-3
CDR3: CASSQVDRDSYEQYF
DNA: TGCGCCAGCAGCCAAGTGGATCGGGACTCCTACGAGCAGTACTTC

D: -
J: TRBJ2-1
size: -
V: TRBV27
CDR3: CASSFSPRVYNEQFF
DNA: TGTGCCAGCAGTTTTAGTCCACGAGTATACAATGAGCAGTTCTTC

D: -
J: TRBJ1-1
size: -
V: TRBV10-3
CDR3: CAISDSWNTEAFF
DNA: TGTGCCATCAGTGACAGTTGGAACACTGAAGCTTTCTTT

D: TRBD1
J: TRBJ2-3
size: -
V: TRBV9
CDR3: CASSVGTGVSDTQYF
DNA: TGTGCCAGCAGCGTAGGGACAGGGGTTTCAGATACGCAGTATTTT

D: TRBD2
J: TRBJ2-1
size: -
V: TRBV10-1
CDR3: CASSESRTSGGNEQFF
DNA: TGCGCCAGCAGTGAGTCCAGGACTAGCGGTGGCAATGAGCAGTTCTTC

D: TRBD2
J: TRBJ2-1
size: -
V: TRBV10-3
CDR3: CAINSGINNEQFF
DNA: TGTGCCATCAATAGCGGGATAAACAATGAGCAGTTCTTC

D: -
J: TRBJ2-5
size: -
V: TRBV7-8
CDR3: CASSFRAGFQETQYF
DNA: TGTGCCAGCAGCTTCAGGGCAGGGTTCCAAGAGACCCAGTACTTC

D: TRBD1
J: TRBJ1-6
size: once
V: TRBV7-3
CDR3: CASSFDRGSPLHF
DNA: TGTGCCAGCAGCTTCGACAGGGGGTCACCCCTCCACTTT

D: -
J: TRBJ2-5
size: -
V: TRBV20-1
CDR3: CSAPVGETQYF
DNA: TGCAGTGCCCCAGTCGGGGAGACCCAGTACTTC

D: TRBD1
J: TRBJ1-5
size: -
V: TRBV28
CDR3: CASSINRGSSIQPQHF
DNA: TGTGCCAGCAGTATCAACAGGGGAAGCAGTATTCAGCCCCAGCATTTT

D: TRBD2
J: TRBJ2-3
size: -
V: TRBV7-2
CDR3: CASSLEAGGTDTQYF
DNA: TGTGCCAGCAGCTTAGAAGCGGGAGGCACAGATACGCAGTATTTT

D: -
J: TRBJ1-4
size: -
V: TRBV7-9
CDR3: CASSLVTGVNEKLFF
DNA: TGTGCCAGCAGCTTAGTTACGGGTGTTAATGAAAAACTGTTTTTT

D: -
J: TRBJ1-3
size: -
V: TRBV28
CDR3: CASSLAGDTLSGNTIYF
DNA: TGTGCCAGCAGTTTAGCGGGAGACACGCTCTCTGGAAACACCATATATTTT

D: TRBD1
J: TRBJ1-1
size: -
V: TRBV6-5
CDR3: CASRRQGNTEAFF
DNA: TGTGCCAGCAGAAGACAGGGAAACACTGAAGCTTTCTTT

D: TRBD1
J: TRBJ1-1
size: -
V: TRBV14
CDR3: CASSHPGGWTEAFF
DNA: TGTGCCAGCAGCCACCCAGGGGGCTGGACTGAAGCTTTCTTT

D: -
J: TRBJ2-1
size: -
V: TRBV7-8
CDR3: CASSLALSGINEQFF
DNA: TGTGCCAGCAGCTTAGCGTTATCAGGAATAAATGAGCAGTTCTTC

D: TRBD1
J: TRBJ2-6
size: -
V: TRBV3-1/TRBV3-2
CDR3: CASSQPGGAGANVLTF
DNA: TGTGCCAGCAGCCAACCAGGGGGCGCTGGGGCCAACGTCCTGACTTTC

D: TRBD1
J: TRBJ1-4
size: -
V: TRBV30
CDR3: CAWRVLGGGAVRRLNEKLFF
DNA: TGTGCCTGGAGAGTTTTAGGAGGGGGCGCAGTACGGAGGTTGAATGAAAAACTGTTTTTT

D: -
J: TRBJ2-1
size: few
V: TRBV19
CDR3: CASSIGQRSYNEQFF
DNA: TGTGCCAGTAGTATCGGACAGCGCTCCTACAATGAGCAGTTCTTC

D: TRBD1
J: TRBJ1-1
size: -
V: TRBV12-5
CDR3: CASGPKTGRNTEAFF
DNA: TGTGCTAGTGGTCCTAAGACAGGGAGGAACACTGAAGCTTTCTTT

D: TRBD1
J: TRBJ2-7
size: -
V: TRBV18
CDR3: CASSPEQGAYEQYF
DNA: TGTGCCAGCTCACCGGAACAGGGGGCCTACGAGCAGTACTTC

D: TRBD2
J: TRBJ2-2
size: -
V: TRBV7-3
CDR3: CASSPLAGGTGELFF
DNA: TGTGCCAGCAGTCCACTAGCGGGAGGGACCGGGGAGCTGTTTTTT

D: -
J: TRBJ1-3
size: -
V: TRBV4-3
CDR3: CASSQDQVNSGNTIYF
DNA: TGCGCCAGCAGCCAAGATCAGGTTAACTCTGGAAACACCATATATTTT

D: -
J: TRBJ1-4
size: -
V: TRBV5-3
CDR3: CARSLEGGQTNEKLFF
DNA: TGTGCCAGAAGCTTGGAGGGCGGGCAGACTAATGAAAAACTGTTTTTT

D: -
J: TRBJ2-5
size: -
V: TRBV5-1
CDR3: CASRRYSQETQYF
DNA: TGCGCCAGCAGGAGATACAGCCAAGAGACCCAGTACTTC

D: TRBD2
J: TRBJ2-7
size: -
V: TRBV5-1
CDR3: CASSPPYGGRDYEQYF
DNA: TGCGCCAGCAGCCCCCCTTATGGCGGGAGGGACTACGAGCAGTACTTC

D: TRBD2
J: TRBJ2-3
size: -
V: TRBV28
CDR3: CASSHSGRATDTQYF
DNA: TGTGCCAGCAGCCATAGCGGGAGGGCCACAGATACGCAGTATTTT

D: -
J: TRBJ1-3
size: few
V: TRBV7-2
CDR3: CASSLWVGGGSGNTIYF
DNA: TGTGCCAGCAGCTTATGGGTCGGGGGTGGATCTGGAAACACCATATATTTT

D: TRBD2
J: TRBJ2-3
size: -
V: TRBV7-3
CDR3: CASSLGLAGTDTQYF
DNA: TGTGCCAGCAGCTTGGGACTAGCGGGCACAGATACGCAGTATTTT

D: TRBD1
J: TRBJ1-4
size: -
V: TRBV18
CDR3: CASSPKSQGATNEKLFF
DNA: TGTGCCAGCTCACCGAAATCTCAGGGGGCAACTAATGAAAAACTGTTTTTT

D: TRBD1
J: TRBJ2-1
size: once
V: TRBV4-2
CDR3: CASSHRQGATENEQFF
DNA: TGTGCCAGCAGTCACAGACAGGGGGCAACTGAAAATGAGCAGTTCTTC